A single sample gave rise to the 26 T cell receptor beta chains below, sequenced in a study of T cells in Graves' hyperthyroidism and ophthalmopathy. The TCR beta CDR3 regions underwent amplification using RNA transcripts as the source. The TCR CDR3 was amplified in a first-round RT-PCR using the HTBI primer set. TCRdb analysed the multiplex PCR reads with MiXCR anew, one entry per CDR3 protein. The data show some 620,000 distinct CDR3 sequences, with around 16% seen just once and 3.8% held by the top ten. The sample consisted of blood. The origin of the receptors is a young woman with Graves' hyperthyroidism.

This clonotype has a count of ten or more. CDR3 in amino acids: CSDQGGLYEQYF. CDR3 in DNA: TGCAGCGATCAAGGGGGACTCTACGAGCAGTACTTC. This chain links TRBV20-1 with TRBJ2-7, with D perhaps given as TRBD1 or TRBD2 (6 bases each). Germline CDR1 is DFQATT and CDR2 is SNEGSKA (reference sequence). The CDR3 length is 12 residues.

The rearrangement joins TRBV19 to TRBJ1-1, with TRBD1 as a possible D gene (5 bases). Germline V lookup: CDR1 LNHDA, CDR2 SQIVND (reference sequence). The CDR3 consists of 14 residues. V gave up 7 bases and J gave up 5 bases, with 17 bases separating them. CDR3 amino acids: CASTVGPYGTEAFF. The CDR3 nucleotides read TGTGCCAGTACCGTGGGGCCTTATGGAACTGAAGCTTTCTTT.

This clonotype was found many times. The chain recombines TRBV12-3 or TRBV12-4 with TRBJ2-1; no reliable D call. The ends were cut back, 6 bases at V and 5 bases at J, with 14 bases in the middle. The length of the CDR3 is 14 residues. This chain's CDR3 is CASSLGTVHNEQFF. In DNA form, the CDR3 reads TGTGCCAGCAGCCTCGGAACTGTCCACAATGAGCAGTTCTTC.

This clonotype was observed a few times. CDR3 sequence: CASSYLTAPGAEDTQYF. For the CDR3, the DNA is TGTGCCAGCAGTTACCTCACTGCACCAGGGGCGGAGGATACGCAGTATTTT. The chain couples TRBV6-2 or TRBV6-3 to TRBJ2-3; a weak D match, TRBD1 (6 bases). The V end lost 2 bases, the J end lost 6 bases, and 21 bases lay between the germline ends. CDR1 is MNHEY and CDR2 is SVGEGT in the germline V gene. The CDR3 spans 17 residues.

The sample holds a few counts of this clonotype. The V call is TRBV6-4, the J call TRBJ2-1; no definite D call. The length of the CDR3 is 14 residues. CDR1 and CDR2 from the germline V gene are MRHNA and SNTAGT. V lost 0 bases to trimming and J lost 6 bases, with 9 bases between them. The CDR3 DNA is TGTGCCAGCAGTGACTCCGGCTCATCCAATGAGCAGTTCTTC. Translating it yields CASSDSGSSNEQFF.

This clonotype showed up just a few times. The rearrangement links TRBV6-1 to TRBJ1-4, with D possibly being TRBD1 (6 bases). From germline, CDR1 is MNHNS and CDR2 SASEGT. Trimming removed 2 bases from V and 2 bases from J, with 9 bases in between. This CDR3 spans 15 amino acids. The DNA for the CDR3 is TGTGCCAGCAGTGAAATGGGGGGCACTAATGAAAAACTGTTTTTT. Residues: CASSEMGGTNEKLFF.

There are many counts of this clonotype. The V call is TRBV12-3 or TRBV12-4, the J call TRBJ1-2; D is ambiguous. Trimming removed 2 bases at V and 4 bases at J, with 5 bases between. CDR3 length: 12 amino acids. The CDR3 sequence is CASSLYGYGYTF. CDR3 bases: TGTGCCAGCAGTTTATACGGCTATGGCTACACCTTC.

This clonotype was observed many times. The J gene is TRBJ2-3, the V gene TRBV6-2 or TRBV6-3, with TRBD1 matching over 7 bases. CDR3 size: 16 residues. J lost 0 bases, V lost 3 bases, and 6 bases had no gene match. Germline CDR1 reads MNHEY; CDR2 reads SVGEGT. The CDR3 DNA sequence: TGTGCCAGCAGTTATCATTGGACAGGCAGCACAGATACGCAGTATTTT. Its protein is CASSYHWTGSTDTQYF.

V and J are TRBV2 and TRBJ1-6; D gene unclear. Germline V gene sequence: CDR1 SNHLY, CDR2 FYNNEI. V was clipped by 7 bases and J by 7 bases, with 8 bases between them. The CDR3 sequence is 12 residues long. This CDR3 reads CASIQENSPLHF. CDR3 coding DNA: TGTGCCAGCATCCAAGAAAATTCACCCCTCCACTTT.

This clonotype was counted many times. V usage is TRBV12-3 or TRBV12-4 and J usage is TRBJ2-5; 11 positions agree with TRBD2. The CDR3 is made up of 16 amino acids. With V trimmed by 6 bases and J by 4 bases, 10 bases remained unmatched. The CDR3 coding sequence is TGTGCCAGCAGCCCTACTAACGGACTAGCGGGAGAGACCCAGTACTTC. This gives the protein CASSPTNGLAGETQYF.

The rearrangement uses TRBV18 and TRBJ1-1, with 10 nucleotides matching TRBD1. In germline, CDR1 is KGHSH, CDR2 LQKENI. The CDR3 extends over 15 amino acids. J gave up 11 bases and V 0 bases, and 9 bases lay outside the gene matches. CDR3 bases: TGTGCCAGCTCACCACCGTCGAGCGACAGGGGGCCGGCTTTCTTT. This codes for CASSPPSSDRGPAFF.

There are a few counts of this clonotype. This chain connects TRBV20-1 to TRBJ2-1, with D perhaps TRBD2 (5 bases). There are 14 residues in the CDR3. Trimming cost V 2 bases and J 8 bases, with 16 bases left between them. The germline gives CDR1 DFQATT, CDR2 SNEGSKA (reference sequence). In DNA, the CDR3 is TGCAGTGCTAGACCACTCGGCGGCGGGTATGAGCAGTTCTTC. Residues: CSARPLGGGYEQFF.

V is TRBV5-6 and J is TRBJ2-1, with D maybe TRBD2 (5 bases). Germline V gene data show CDR1 as SGHDT and CDR2 as YYEEEE. The CDR3 totals 16 residues. Between the trimmed V and J ends, which lost 4 bases and 3 bases, there was a span of 17 bases. The CDR3: CASSVLLGGDYNEQFF. The DNA for the CDR3 is TGTGCCAGCAGCGTCCTACTAGGAGGAGACTACAATGAGCAGTTCTTC.

Many counts were recorded for this clonotype. CDR3 DNA: TGTGCCAGCAATCTACTGGGGGTAGCGGTCCGCACAGATACGCAGTATTTT. It specifies CASNLLGVAVRTDTQYF. The chain recombines TRBV27 with TRBJ2-3; D might be TRBD2 (6 bases). In germline, CDR1 is MNHEY, CDR2 SMNVEV (reference sequence). Trimming took 7 bases from V and 1 from J, leaving 21 bases between them. CDR3 size: 17 residues.

The chain employs TRBV7-9 and TRBJ2-1; D is possibly TRBD2 (6 bases). The germline gives CDR1 SEHNR, CDR2 FQNEAQ (reference sequence). V lost 6 bases and J 7 bases, leaving 25 bases between the germline ends. The CDR3 is 17 amino acids. The CDR3 loop is CASRYTHTGVTRNEQFF. The CDR3 DNA is TGTGCCAGCAGATATACCCACACGGGGGTGACGAGGAATGAGCAGTTCTTC.

This clonotype came up many times. The chain is built from TRBV5-1 and TRBJ1-1; D not certain. The V and J ends lost 2 bases and 5 bases respectively, with 16 bases between them. The CDR3 sequence is 15 residues long. Germline V gene lookup returns CDR1 SGHRS and CDR2 YFSETQ. The CDR3 here is CASSFQDVRKTEAFF. The DNA for the CDR3 is TGCGCCAGCAGCTTCCAGGACGTGCGGAAAACTGAAGCTTTCTTT.

Comments on this clonotype: A read error may be the cause here, since a much bigger clone is one base away. The chain employs TRBV12-3 or TRBV12-4 and TRBJ1-3; D is ambiguous. CDR3 length: 13 residues. Between the trimmed V and J ends, which lost 3 bases and 2 bases, there was a span of 5 bases. As DNA, the CDR3 is TGTGCCAGCAGTTTCATCGCTGGAAACACCATATATTTT. The encoded protein is CASSFIAGNTIYF.

This clonotype showed up many times. The chain employs TRBV20-1 and TRBJ2-3, with a weak D call TRBD1 (6 bases). Germline V gene sequence: CDR1 DFQATT, CDR2 SNEGSKA (reference sequence). With 6 bases removed from V and 5 bases from J, the gap between germline ends came to 15 bases. The CDR3 totals 13 residues. The CDR3 DNA is TGCAGTGCCGACAGGACCCTCGGAGATACGCAGTATTTT. This translates into CSADRTLGDTQYF.

This clonotype was found many times. The chain uses TRBV7-3 and TRBJ2-3; 10 bases map to TRBD2. The CDR3 extends over 16 amino acids. V lost 3 bases, J lost 3 bases, and 6 bases stayed unmatched. Germline lookup yields CDR1 SGHTA and CDR2 FQGTGA. The CDR3 nucleotides read TGTGCCAGCAGCTTGGGTAGCGGGAGGAGAACAGATACGCAGTATTTT. Amino acid sequence: CASSLGSGRRTDTQYF.

The rearrangement uses TRBV9 and TRBJ2-2; maybe TRBD1 (6 bases). This CDR3 is 15 amino acids long. V dropped 2 bases and J dropped 5 bases, with 13 bases sitting between them. Germline V lookup: CDR1 SGDLS, CDR2 YYNGEE. CDR3 protein: CASSVILGGTGELFF. DNA for the CDR3: TGTGCCAGCAGCGTTATACTAGGGGGAACCGGGGAGCTGTTTTTT.

V and J are TRBV18 and TRBJ1-3, with D hard to call. Deletions cut 3 bases from V and 0 bases from J, with 15 bases between. There are 17 residues in the CDR3. The germline V gene encodes CDR1 KGHSH and CDR2 LQKENI. The CDR3 here is CASSPARLPLSGNTIYF. Written as DNA, the CDR3 is TGTGCCAGCTCACCCGCAAGACTTCCCCTCTCTGGAAACACCATATATTTT.

The V gene is TRBV19, the J gene TRBJ2-1; 8 nucleotides line up with TRBD2. With 4 bases clipped from V and 3 bases from J, the junction kept 14 bases outside the gene matches. The CDR3 length is 18 residues. Per germline, CDR1 LNHDA and CDR2 SQIVND (reference sequence). CDR3 in amino acids: CASSTWAPSGLGYNEQFF. CDR3 DNA: TGTGCCAGTAGTACCTGGGCCCCTAGCGGGCTGGGCTACAATGAGCAGTTCTTC.

This clonotype was found a few times. The chain recombines TRBV19 with TRBJ2-6, with D possibly matching TRBD1 (6 bases). The CDR3 loop spans 16 amino acids. V was cut by 6 bases and J by 0 bases, with 12 bases left in between. CDR1 is LNHDA, CDR2 SQIVND, per germline (reference sequence). CDR3 amino acids: CASRRQVTSGANVLTF. The CDR3 DNA sequence: TGTGCCAGTAGGAGACAGGTGACCTCTGGGGCCAACGTCCTGACTTTC.

The chain employs TRBV7-3 and TRBJ2-7; D unresolved. V was shortened by 9 bases and J by 5 bases, with 17 bases between the two germline ends. Germline-derived CDR1 and CDR2 are SGHTA and FQGTGA. This CDR3 spans 13 amino acids. The CDR3 bases are TGTGCCAGTACGTTAAACCCCGGCAACGAGCAGTACTTC. As protein: CASTLNPGNEQYF.

This clonotype was seen only a few times. The chain couples TRBV20-1 to TRBJ1-4; the match to TRBD1 covers 12 bases. V was pared by 5 bases and J by 7 bases, with 8 bases of the junction left unmatched. Germline V lookup: CDR1 DFQATT, CDR2 SNEGSKA (reference sequence). The CDR3 runs 15 residues. CDR3 nucleotides: TGCAGTGCTGTCCCGGGACAGGGGGCGGGTGAAAAACTGTTTTTT. This sequence encodes CSAVPGQGAGEKLFF.

V is TRBV20-1 and J is TRBJ1-4; tentatively, D is TRBD1 (5 bases). The CDR3 covers 13 residues. Germline loops: CDR1 DFQATT, CDR2 SNEGSKA (reference sequence). The V end was cut by 6 bases, the J end by 3 bases, with 11 bases between. CDR3 in amino acids: CSAPSGPNEKLFF. CDR3 coding DNA: TGCAGTGCCCCCTCAGGGCCTAATGAAAAACTGTTTTTT.